This T cell receptor (beta chain) was captured in a study of shared clonotypes between healthy human individuals. Replicate PCRs from sorted subsets contained around 200 ng DNA, which is tens of thousands of T cell genomes. Per the original methods: ImmunoSEQ yielded junction-only sequences lacking quality scores, so filtering differed. Clones were read by immunoSEQ multiplex PCR, and TCRdb kept only the in-frame ones, dropping some. The D gene and trimming were derived from the DNA, and the V and J assignments and clone size from that table. The top ten hold roughly 1.2% of the sample, which has about 1.5 million clones, roughly 96% seen once. Points on this clone: The antigen remains unidentified.

Germline loops: CDR1 DFQATT, CDR2 SNEGSKA (reference sequence). The CDR3 is made up of 11 amino acids. The V and J ends lost 7 bases and 7 bases respectively, with 14 bases between them. Study-wide findings and caveats: Naive subsets generally exceeded memory subsets in estimated richness.

The sample taken for sequencing was naive CD4+ T cells sorted from blood. Noted subset: CD45RA+ positively selected. This chain links TRBV20-1 with TRBJ2-7; the D is unclear. This TCR came from a man aged 25-45 years in good health. The CDR3 nucleotides are TGCAGTGTACTGAAAACTGGGGAGCAGTACTTC. It yields the protein CSVLKTGEQYF.